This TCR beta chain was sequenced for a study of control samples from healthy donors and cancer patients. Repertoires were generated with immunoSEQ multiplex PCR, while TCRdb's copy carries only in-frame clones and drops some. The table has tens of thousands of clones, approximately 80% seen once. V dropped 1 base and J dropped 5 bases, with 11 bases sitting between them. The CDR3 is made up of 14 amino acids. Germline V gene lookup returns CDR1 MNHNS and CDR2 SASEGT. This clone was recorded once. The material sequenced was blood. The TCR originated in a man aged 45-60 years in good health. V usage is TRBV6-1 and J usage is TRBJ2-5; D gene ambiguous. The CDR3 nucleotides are TGTGCCAGCAGTGAAGGCTGGGTTGGGGAGACCCAGTACTTC. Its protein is CASSEGWVGETQYF.